This TCR beta chain was sequenced for a study of blood T cell repertoires in COVID-19. The germline V gene encodes CDR1 SGHTS and CDR2 YDEGEE. Trimming took 4 bases from V and 4 from J, leaving 17 bases between them. This CDR3 has 15 residues. Sequencing was performed with immunoSEQ multiplex PCR; in TCRdb, only in-frame clones are kept and a portion is missing. Of 95,000 to 110,000 clones in the sample, approximately 88% were seen once. The sample holds one count of this clone. This chain joins TRBV5-8 and TRBJ1-1, with D possibly TRBD1 on 6 matching bases. The receptor was derived from a human donor in a cohort sampled during active COVID-19. Sequenced sample: peripheral blood. CDR3 sequence: CASSRRGGKSTEAFF. In DNA, the CDR3 is TGTGCCAGCAGCCGTAGGGGGGGAAAGAGCACTGAAGCTTTCTTT.